The present TCR beta chain was sequenced within a study of T cell repertoires in cytomegalovirus infection. As for the study in general: The public TCR beta signatures pointed to both CMV infection and matching HLA type.

Germline assignment: CDR1 SGHVS and CDR2 FNYEAQ. The CDR3 totals 15 residues. Trimming cost V 6 bases and J 7 bases, with 21 bases left between them. Points on this clonotype: Its matching antigen is unknown.

Overall study findings and caveats: Carriage of CMV together with the relevant HLA was identifiable through cumulative public TCR beta family frequency. The ex vivo response was dominated by HLA-C-restricted CMV-specific TCR beta clonotypes.

TCRdb processed the reads anew with MiXCR; each CDR3 protein has one entry. Of around 750,000 distinct CDR3 sequences in the sample, approximately 29% were seen once. The specimen was cultured CD8+ T cells from PBMCs, collected from culture after CMV antigen stimulation. This receptor was taken from a human donor in good health (CMV status not recorded). Some clones in this sample may be carry-over from other donors' samples. The V and J genes are TRBV7-6 and TRBJ1-2; D may be TRBD1 (5 bases). The CDR3 sequence: CASSFYARGAGGYTF. Written as DNA, the CDR3 is TGTGCCAGCAGTTTTTACGCTCGAGGGGCGGGTGGCTACACCTTC.